This T cell receptor (beta chain) was retrieved from a study of CD8+ T cells in alopecia areata (dated by TCRdb to 2017 to 2018). Regarding the research as a whole: The treated patients, all with moderate-to-severe alopecia areata, were enrolled in an open-label pilot trial of oral tofacitinib given at 5 to 10 mg twice daily. Patients on tofacitinib were biopsied at baseline and after 4 and 24 weeks of treatment, and several of the patients also had a later scalp biopsy. TCRbeta CDR3 regions were amplified by immunoSEQ multiplex PCR with 35 Vbeta forward and 13 Jbeta reverse primers. Tofacitinib was administered for 6 to 18 months, and 6 months of follow-up off drug were then conducted to assess delayed response and recurrence. The study used high-throughput TCRbeta sequencing to examine T cell clonal expansion in alopecia areata, in both the C3H/HeJ mouse model and human patients. In humans, TCRbeta sequencing was performed on scalp tissue and on sorted CD4+ and CD8+ peripheral blood T cells from healthy controls and from patients with patchy or totalis/universalis alopecia areata. The RNA source kit depended on sample type: the PAXgene miRNA kit for fixed scalp, the miRNeasy kit for PBMCs, and the RNeasy kit for mouse skin. Clonality in the scalp was compared among normal scalp (n=4), patchy alopecia areata scalp (n=8), and alopecia totalis/universalis scalp (n=8). Study-wide findings and limitations: Unlike mouse skin, where gammadelta T cells dominate, normal human skin contains resident alphabeta T cells that get sequenced too, which complicates analysis of the scalp TCR repertoire. Compared with normal scalp, lesional scalp had higher clonality and more expanded CD8+ clones, particularly in alopecia totalis/universalis, a pattern that suggests antigenic drive. Compared with mice, TCR sequences shared between patients were less clear, possibly partly because of HLA diversity across the patient population.

Preparation of the library involved the immunoSEQ multiplex PCR assay. RNA was extracted from all samples and reverse transcribed into cDNA as template for TCR sequencing. First-strand cDNA was synthesized using SuperScript III with a 2:1 mix of oligo-dT and random hexamers. A synthetic immune receptor repertoire was used to measure amplification bias, and any remaining bias was corrected computationally. The published analysis was carried out like this. After raw reads were preprocessed to remove errors, the CDR3 was defined following IMGT conventions as running from the conserved cysteine to phenylalanine. Clonality was computed as 1 minus the Shannon entropy, with the entropy normalized by log2 of the number of productive unique TCRs. CD4 or CD8 identity of scalp clones was inferred by cross-referencing scalp TCRbeta sequences with sorted blood CD4 and CD8 repertoires. Sourced from immuneACCESS, this table was stored by TCRdb with only in-frame sequences that have V and J called. A share of the clones is absent; for the studies checked, an unresolved V gene accounts for under half, and the remainder has no known explanation. The V and J calls and clone size are taken from that table; D and trimming were inferred from the DNA. Here the sample has 140,000 or so clones; roughly 46% occur a single time. The ten largest clonotypes hold 0.8% to 1% of the sample.

Only a few counts were recorded for this clone. Which antigen it targets is not known. Nothing much larger sits one base from this clone, and base qualities are not available. This sample's time point label indicates: baseline before oral tofacitinib. From alopecia areata patients, peripheral blood was collected along with lesional scalp punch biopsies. PBMCs were isolated by density centrifugation and stained for CD3, CD4 and CD8, and CD4+ and CD8+ T cells were sorted on a FACSAria. V was cut back by 5 bases and J by 4 bases, leaving a gap of 20 bases between them. The CDR3 covers 16 residues, taking in both the cysteine and the phenylalanine. Just CDR3 DNA is preserved here, 48 bases in frame from base 1. The germline V gene (reference sequence) yields LNHDA for CDR1 and SQIVND for CDR2.

This sequence was found in a human donor with alopecia areata. The input for sequencing was CD4+ T cells sorted from blood, taken at week 0. The chain couples TRBV19 to TRBJ1-2; too little of a D gene remains to name it. DNA sequence: TGTGCCAGTAGTGAATCCGGAGTCTCAGCCAGCTATGGCTACACCTTC. It translates as CASSESGVSASYGYTF.